This T cell receptor (beta chain) came from a study of blood T cells in healthy people across ages. For the second PCR, which ran for about 6 to 11 cycles, a sample-barcoded 5' primer and a J-beta primer mix were used. TCRdb ran MiXCR on the 5' RACE reads and lists one entry per CDR3 protein. The sample lists approximately 810,000 distinct CDR3 sequences; around 26% were seen once. The authors isolated at least 6 million PBMCs per sample. The sample holds many counts of this clonotype. The receptor was isolated from a woman older than 75 in good health. Sequenced material: blood.

This chain's CDR3 is CASSLAKLRVTDTQYF. The CDR3 DNA reads TGCGCCAGCAGCTTGGCCAAGTTGCGGGTCACAGATACGCAGTATTTT. V and J are TRBV5-1 and TRBJ2-3, with D perhaps TRBD2 (5 bases). CDR3 size: 16 residues. Deletions cut 0 bases from V and 2 bases from J, with 13 bases between. The V gene's germline CDR1 is SGHRS and CDR2 YFSETQ.